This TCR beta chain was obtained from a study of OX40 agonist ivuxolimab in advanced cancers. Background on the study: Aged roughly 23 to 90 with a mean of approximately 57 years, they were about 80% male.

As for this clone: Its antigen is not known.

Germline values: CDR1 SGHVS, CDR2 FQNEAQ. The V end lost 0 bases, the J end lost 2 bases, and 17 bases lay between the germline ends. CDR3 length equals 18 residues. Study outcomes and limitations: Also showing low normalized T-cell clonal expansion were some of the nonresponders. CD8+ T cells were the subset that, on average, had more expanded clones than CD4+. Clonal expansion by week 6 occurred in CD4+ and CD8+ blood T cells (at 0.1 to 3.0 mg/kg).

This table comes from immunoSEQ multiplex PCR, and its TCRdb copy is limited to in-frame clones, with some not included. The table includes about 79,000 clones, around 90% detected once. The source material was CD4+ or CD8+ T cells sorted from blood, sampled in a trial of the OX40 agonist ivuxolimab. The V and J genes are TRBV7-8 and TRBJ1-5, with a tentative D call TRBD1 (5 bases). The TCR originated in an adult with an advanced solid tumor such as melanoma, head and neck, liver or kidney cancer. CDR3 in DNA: TGTGCCAGCAGCTTAGCTCAATTGTGGGGGGGAGGCAATCAGCCCCAGCATTTT. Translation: CASSLAQLWGGGNQPQHF.